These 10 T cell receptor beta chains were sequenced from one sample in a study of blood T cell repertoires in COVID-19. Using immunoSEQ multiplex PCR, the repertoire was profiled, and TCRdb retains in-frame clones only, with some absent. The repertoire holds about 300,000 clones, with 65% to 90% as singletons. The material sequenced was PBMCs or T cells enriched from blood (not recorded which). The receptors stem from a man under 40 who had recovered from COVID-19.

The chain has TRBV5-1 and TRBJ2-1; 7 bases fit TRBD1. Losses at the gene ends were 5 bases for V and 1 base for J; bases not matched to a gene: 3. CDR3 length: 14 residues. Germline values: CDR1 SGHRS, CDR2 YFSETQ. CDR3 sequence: CASRPTGSYNEQFF. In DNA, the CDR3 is TGCGCCAGCAGGCCGACAGGGTCCTACAATGAGCAGTTCTTC.

The CDR3 DNA is TGTGCCAGCAGTCAGGGATTCACGATGAACACTGAAGCTTTCTTT. Translating gives CASSQGFTMNTEAFF. V is TRBV6-5 and J is TRBJ1-1, with TRBD1 as a possible D gene (5 bases). Germline CDR1 and CDR2: MNHEY and SVGAGI. The length of the CDR3 is 15 residues. V lost 5 bases to trimming and J lost 0 bases, with 13 bases between them.

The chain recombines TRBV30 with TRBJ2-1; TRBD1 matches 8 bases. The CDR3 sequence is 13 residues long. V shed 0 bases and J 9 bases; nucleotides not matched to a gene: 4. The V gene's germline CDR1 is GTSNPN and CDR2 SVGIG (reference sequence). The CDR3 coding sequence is TGTGCCTGGAGTGTGCAGGGGGCCGGTGAGCAGTTCTTC. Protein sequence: CAWSVQGAGEQFF.

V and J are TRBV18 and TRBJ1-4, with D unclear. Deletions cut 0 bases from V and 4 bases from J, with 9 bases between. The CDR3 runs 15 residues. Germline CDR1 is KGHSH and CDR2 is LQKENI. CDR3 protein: CASSPPVALNEKLFF. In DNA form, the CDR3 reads TGTGCCAGCTCACCACCCGTGGCCCTTAATGAAAAACTGTTTTTT.

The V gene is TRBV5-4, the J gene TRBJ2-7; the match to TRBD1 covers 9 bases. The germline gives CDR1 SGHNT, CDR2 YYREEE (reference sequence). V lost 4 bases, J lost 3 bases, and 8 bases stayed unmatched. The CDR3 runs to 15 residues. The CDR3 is CASSPNRGLGYEQYF. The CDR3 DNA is TGTGCCAGCAGCCCGAACAGGGGGCTCGGCTACGAGCAGTACTTC.

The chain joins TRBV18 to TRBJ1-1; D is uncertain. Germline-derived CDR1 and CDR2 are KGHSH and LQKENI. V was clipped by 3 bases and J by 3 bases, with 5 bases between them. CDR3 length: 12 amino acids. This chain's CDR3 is CASSPLDTEAFF. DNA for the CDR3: TGTGCCAGCTCACCCTTAGACACTGAAGCTTTCTTT.

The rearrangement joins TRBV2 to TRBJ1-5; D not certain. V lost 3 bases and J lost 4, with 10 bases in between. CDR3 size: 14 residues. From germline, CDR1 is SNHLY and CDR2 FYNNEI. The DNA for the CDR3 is TGTGCCAGCAGTGATCCCAGGCTTAATCAGCCCCAGCATTTT. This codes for CASSDPRLNQPQHF. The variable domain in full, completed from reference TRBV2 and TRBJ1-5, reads EPEVTQTPSHQVTQMGQEVILRCVPISNHLYFYWYRQILGQKVEFLVSFYNNEISEKSEIFDDQFSVERPDGSNFTLKIRSTKLEDSAMYFCASSDPRLNQPQHFGDGTRLSIL.

The CDR3 nucleotides read TGTGCCACCACCGGGATCCCCCCAGGCGTCCTGACTTTC. Translating it yields CATTGIPPGVLTF. The chain couples TRBV15 to TRBJ2-6; tentative D call: TRBD2 (5 bases). The CDR3 has 13 residues. The V and J ends lost 7 bases and 12 bases respectively, with 16 bases between them. Germline V gives CDR1 LNHNV, CDR2 YYDKDF (reference sequence).

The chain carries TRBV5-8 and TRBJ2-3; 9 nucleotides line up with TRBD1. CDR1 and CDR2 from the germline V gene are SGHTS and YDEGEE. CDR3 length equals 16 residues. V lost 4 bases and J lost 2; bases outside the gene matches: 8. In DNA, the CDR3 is TGTGCCAGCAGCCTCGGGACAGGGAAAGACACAGATACGCAGTATTTT. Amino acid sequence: CASSLGTGKDTDTQYF.

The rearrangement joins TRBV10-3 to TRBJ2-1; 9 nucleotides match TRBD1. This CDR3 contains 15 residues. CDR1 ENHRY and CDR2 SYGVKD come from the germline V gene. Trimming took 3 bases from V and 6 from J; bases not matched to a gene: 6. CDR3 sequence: CAISEGTGTPNEQFF. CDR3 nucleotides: TGTGCCATCAGTGAAGGGACAGGGACCCCCAATGAGCAGTTCTTC.